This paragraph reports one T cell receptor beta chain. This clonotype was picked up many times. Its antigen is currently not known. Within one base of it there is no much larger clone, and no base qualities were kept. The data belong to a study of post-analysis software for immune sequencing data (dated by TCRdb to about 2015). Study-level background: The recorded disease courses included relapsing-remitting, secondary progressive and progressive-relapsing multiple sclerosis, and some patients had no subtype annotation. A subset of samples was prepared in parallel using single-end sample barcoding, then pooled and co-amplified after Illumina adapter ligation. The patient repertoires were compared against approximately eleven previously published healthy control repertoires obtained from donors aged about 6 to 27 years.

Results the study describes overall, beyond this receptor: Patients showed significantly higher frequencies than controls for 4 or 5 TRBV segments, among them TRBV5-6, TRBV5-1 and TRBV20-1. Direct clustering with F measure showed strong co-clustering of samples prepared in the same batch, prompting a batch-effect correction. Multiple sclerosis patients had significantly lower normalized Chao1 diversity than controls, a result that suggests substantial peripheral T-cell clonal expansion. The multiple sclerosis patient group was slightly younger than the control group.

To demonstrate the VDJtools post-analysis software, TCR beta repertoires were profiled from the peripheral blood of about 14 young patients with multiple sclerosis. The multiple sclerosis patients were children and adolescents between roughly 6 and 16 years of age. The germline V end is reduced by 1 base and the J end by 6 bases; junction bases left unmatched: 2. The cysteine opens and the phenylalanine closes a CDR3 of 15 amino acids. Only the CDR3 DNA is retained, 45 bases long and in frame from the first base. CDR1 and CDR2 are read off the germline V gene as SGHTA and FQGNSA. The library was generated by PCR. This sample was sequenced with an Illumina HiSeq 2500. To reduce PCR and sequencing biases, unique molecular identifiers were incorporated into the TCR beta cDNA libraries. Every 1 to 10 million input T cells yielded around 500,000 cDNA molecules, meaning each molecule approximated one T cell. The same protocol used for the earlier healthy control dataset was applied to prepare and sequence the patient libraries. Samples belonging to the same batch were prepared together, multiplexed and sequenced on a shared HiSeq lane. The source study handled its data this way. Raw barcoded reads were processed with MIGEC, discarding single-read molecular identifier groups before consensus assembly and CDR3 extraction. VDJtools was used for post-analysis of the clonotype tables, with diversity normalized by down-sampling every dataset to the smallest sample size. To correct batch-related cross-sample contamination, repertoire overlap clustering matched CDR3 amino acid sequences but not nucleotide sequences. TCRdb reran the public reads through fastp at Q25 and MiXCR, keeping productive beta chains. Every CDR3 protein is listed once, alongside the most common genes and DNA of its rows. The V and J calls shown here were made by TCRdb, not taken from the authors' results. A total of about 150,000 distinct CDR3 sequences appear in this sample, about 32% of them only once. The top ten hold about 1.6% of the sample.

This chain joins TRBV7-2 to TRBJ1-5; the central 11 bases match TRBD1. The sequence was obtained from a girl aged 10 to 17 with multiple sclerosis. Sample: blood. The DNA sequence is TGTGCCAGCAGCTTAGGGACAGGGGGCTCTCAGCCCCAGCATTTT. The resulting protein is CASSLGTGGSQPQHF.